This T cell receptor beta chain was sequenced during a study of T-cell reconstitution after alpha-beta-depleted transplantation in children. The study's findings and limits: One year after transplant, T-cell counts and diversity came mostly from newly produced T cells. Recipient T cells and thymic progenitors that survived gave rise to the high TCRbeta diversity observed at day 60 in some patients. The study reportedly traced alpha-beta T cells about two months after transplant to several hundred expanded graft clones.

V shed 2 bases and J shed 1 base, with 6 bases lying between them. Germline CDR1 and CDR2: SNHLY and FYNNEI. The CDR3 contains 15 residues. The authors prepared the TCRbeta library with unique molecular identifiers. TCRdb reprocessed the PCR reads with MiXCR, giving one entry per CDR3 protein. This sample yields about 830,000 distinct CDR3 sequences, of which 16% are seen a single time; approximately 5% belongs to the top ten. This clonotype was seen a few times. The antigen remains undetermined. The sequencing used PBMCs, mostly from graft donor cells, collected 360 days after TCRalphabeta/CD19-depleted stem cell transplant. This TCR came from a male patient younger than 18 who had a stem cell transplant for acute lymphoblastic leukemia, so the T cells may come from the graft donor. V usage is TRBV2 and J usage is TRBJ2-6; D gene uncertain. DNA for the CDR3: TGTGCCAGCAGTGAATGGCTATCTGGGGCCAACGTCCTGACTTTC. Its protein is CASSEWLSGANVLTF. Filled out from reference TRBV2 and TRBJ2-6, the complete variable domain reads EPEVTQTPSHQVTQMGQEVILRCVPISNHLYFYWYRQILGQKVEFLVSFYNNEISEKSEIFDDQFSVERPDGSNFTLKIRSTKLEDSAMYFCASSEWLSGANVLTFGAGSRLTVL.